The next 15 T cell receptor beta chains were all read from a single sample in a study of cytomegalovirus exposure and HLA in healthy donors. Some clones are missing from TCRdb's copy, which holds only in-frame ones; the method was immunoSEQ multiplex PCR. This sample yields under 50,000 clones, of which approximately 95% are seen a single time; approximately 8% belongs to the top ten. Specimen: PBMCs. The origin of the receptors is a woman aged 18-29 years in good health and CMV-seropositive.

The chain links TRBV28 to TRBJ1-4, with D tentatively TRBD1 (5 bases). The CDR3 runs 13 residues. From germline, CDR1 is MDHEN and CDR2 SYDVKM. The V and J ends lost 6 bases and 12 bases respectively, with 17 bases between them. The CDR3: CASRRRGPLELFF. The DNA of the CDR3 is TGTGCCAGCAGACGGCGGGGCCCGCTGGAACTGTTTTTT. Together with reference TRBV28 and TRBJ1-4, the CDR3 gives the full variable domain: DVKVTQSSRYLVKRTGEKVFLECVQDMDHENMFWYRQDPGLGLRLIYFSYDVKMKEKGDIPEGYSVSREKKERFSLILESASTNQTSMYLCASRRRGPLELFFGSGTQLSVL.

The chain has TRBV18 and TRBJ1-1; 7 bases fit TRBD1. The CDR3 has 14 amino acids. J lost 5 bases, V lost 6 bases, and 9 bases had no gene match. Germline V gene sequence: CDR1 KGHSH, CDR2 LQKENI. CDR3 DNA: TGTGCCAGCTCGAACCGCCAGGGGGAGACTGAAGCTTTCTTT. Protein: CASSNRQGETEAFF. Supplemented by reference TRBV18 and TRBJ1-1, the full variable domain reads NAGVMQNPRHLVRRRGQEARLRCSPMKGHSHVYWYRQLPEEGLKFMVYLQKENIIDESGMPKERFSAEFPKEGPSILRIQQVVRGDSAAYFCASSNRQGETEAFFGQGTRLTVV.

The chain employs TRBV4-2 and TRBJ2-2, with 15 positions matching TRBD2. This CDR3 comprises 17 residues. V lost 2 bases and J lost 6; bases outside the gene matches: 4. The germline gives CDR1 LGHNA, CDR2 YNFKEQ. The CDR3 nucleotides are TGTGCCAGCAGCCAACGAGGACTAGCGGGAGGGTCCGGGGAGCTGTTTTTT. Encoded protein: CASSQRGLAGGSGELFF.

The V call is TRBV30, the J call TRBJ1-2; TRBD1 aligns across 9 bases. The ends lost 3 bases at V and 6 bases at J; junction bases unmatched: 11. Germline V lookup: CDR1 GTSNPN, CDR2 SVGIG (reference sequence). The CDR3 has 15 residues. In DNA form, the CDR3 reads TGTGCCTGGAGGCCGAGATGGACAGGGGTGGATGGCTACACCTTC. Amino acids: CAWRPRWTGVDGYTF.

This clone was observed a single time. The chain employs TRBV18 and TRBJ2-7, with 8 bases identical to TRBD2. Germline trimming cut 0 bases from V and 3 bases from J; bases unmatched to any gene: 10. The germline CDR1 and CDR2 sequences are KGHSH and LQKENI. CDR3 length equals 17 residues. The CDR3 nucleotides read TGTGCCAGCTCACCACCGTCGACCGAGCTAGCGGGCTACGAGCAGTACTTC. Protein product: CASSPPSTELAGYEQYF.

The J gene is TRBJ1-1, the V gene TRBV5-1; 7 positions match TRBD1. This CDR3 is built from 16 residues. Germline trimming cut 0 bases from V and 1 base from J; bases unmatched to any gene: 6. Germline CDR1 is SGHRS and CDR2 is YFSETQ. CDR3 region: CASSLDRQGKNTEAFF. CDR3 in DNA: TGCGCCAGCAGCTTGGATAGACAGGGCAAGAACACTGAAGCTTTCTTT.

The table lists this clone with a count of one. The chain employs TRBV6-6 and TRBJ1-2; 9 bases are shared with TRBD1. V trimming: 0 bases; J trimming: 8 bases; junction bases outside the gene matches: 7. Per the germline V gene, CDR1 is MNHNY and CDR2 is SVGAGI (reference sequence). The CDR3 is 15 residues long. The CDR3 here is CASSYSMPGQGGYTF. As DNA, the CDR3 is TGTGCCAGCAGTTACTCGATGCCGGGACAGGGAGGCTACACCTTC.

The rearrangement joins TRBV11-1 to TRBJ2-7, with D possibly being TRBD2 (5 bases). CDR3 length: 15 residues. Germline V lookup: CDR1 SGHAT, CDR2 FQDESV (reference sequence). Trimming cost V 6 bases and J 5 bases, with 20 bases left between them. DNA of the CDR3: TGTGCCAGCAGTCGCACGCAGGCGGGTATCCACGAGCAGTACTTC. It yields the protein CASSRTQAGIHEQYF.

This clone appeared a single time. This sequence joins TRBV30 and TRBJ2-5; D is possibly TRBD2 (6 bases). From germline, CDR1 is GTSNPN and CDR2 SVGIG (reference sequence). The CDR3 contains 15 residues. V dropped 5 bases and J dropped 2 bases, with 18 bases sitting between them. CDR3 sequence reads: CAWGTLKIGQETQYF. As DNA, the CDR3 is TGTGCCTGGGGGACTCTAAAGATCGGGCAAGAGACCCAGTACTTC.

CDR3 DNA: TGTGCCAGCAGTTTACCCTGGGAGGGGACCTACAATGAGCAGTTCTTC. The encoded protein is CASSLPWEGTYNEQFF. The genes are TRBV7-9 and TRBJ2-1; 7 nucleotides match TRBD2. CDR3 length: 16 residues. Germline CDR1 reads SEHNR; CDR2 reads FQNEAQ (reference sequence). The J segment lost 2 bases and the V segment lost 6 bases, leaving 10 bases of the junction unmatched.

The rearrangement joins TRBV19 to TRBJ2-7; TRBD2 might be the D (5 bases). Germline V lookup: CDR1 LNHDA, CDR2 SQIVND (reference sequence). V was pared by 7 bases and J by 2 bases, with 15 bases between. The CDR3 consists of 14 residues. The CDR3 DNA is TGTGCCAGTAAACCCGAAAGCGGCACCTACGAGCAGTACTTC. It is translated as CASKPESGTYEQYF.

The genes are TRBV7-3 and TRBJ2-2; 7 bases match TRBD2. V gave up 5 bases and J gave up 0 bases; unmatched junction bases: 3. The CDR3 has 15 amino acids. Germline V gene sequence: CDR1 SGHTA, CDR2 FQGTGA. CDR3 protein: CASSRSGSNTGELFF. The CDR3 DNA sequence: TGTGCCAGCAGCCGTAGCGGGTCGAACACCGGGGAGCTGTTTTTT.

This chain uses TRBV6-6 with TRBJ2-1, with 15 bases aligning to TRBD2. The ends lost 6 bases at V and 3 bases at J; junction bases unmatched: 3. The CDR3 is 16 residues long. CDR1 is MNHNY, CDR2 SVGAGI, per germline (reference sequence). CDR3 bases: TGTGCCAGCAGCGGGACTAGCGGGAGGCTCTACAATGAGCAGTTCTTC. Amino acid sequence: CASSGTSGRLYNEQFF.

In nucleotides, the CDR3 is TGTGCCAGCTCACCAGGGCCCTCAGGGAATGAAAAACTGTTTTTT. Amino acid sequence: CASSPGPSGNEKLFF. J is TRBJ1-4 and V is TRBV18; D is possibly TRBD1 (5 bases). V was clipped by 2 bases and J by 5 bases, with 12 bases between them. Germline values: CDR1 KGHSH, CDR2 LQKENI. This CDR3 is built from 15 residues.

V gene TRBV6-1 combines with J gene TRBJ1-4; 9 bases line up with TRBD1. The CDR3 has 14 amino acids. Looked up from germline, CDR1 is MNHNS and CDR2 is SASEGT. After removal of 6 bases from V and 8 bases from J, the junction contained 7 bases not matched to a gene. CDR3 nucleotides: TGTGCCAGCAGACGCGGACAGGGGTGGGAAAAACTGTTTTTT. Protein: CASRRGQGWEKLFF.